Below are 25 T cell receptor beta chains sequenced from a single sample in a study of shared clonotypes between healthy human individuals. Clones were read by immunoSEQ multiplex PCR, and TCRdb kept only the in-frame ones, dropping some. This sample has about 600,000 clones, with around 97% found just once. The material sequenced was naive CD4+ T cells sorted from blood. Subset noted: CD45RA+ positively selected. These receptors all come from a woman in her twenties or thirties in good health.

DNA of the CDR3: TGTGCCAGCAGGGACAGGGGATTGGTTCAGCCCCAGCATTTT. Amino acids: CASRDRGLVQPQHF. J is TRBJ1-5 and V is TRBV28; TRBD1 agrees at 9 bases. The CDR3 length is 14 residues. Trimming at V came to 6 bases and at J to 6 bases, leaving 6 bases not matched to a gene. CDR1 MDHEN and CDR2 SYDVKM come from the germline V gene.

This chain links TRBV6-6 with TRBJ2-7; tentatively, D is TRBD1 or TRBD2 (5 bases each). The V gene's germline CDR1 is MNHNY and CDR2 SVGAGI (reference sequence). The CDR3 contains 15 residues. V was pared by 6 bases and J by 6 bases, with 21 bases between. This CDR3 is CASSNIGTPVREQYF. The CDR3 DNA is TGTGCCAGCAGCAACATCGGGACCCCCGTGCGCGAGCAGTACTTC.

CDR3 coding DNA: TGTGCCAGCCGTCTGGCAGGCCCTGGAAACACCATATATTTT. Translation gives CASRLAGPGNTIYF. The rearrangement links TRBV28 to TRBJ1-3; D is ambiguous. This CDR3 is 14 amino acids long. V gave up 8 bases and J gave up 2 bases, with 13 bases separating them. Germline V lookup: CDR1 MDHEN, CDR2 SYDVKM.

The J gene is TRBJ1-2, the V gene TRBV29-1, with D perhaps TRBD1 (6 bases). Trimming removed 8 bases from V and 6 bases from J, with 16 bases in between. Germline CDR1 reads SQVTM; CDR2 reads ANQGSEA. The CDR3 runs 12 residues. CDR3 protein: CSSEGGADGYTF. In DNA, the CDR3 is TGCAGCTCAGAGGGGGGAGCCGATGGCTACACCTTC.

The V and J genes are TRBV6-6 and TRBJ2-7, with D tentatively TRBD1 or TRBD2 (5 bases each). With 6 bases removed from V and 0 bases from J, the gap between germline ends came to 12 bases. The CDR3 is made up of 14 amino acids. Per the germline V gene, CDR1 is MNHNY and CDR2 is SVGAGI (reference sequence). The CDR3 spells CASRGEIISYEQYF. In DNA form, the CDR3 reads TGTGCCAGCAGGGGGGAGATTATCTCCTACGAGCAGTACTTC.

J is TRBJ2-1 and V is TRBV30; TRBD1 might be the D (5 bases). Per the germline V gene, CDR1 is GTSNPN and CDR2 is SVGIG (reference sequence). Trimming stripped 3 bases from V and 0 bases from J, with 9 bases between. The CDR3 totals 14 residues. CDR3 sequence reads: CAWSRDLSYNEQFF. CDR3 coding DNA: TGTGCCTGGAGCAGGGATCTCTCCTACAATGAGCAGTTCTTC.

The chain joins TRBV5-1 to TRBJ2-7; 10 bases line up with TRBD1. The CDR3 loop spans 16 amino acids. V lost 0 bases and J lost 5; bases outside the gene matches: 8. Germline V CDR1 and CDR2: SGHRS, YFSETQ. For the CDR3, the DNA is TGCGCCAGCAGCTTGGCCCGACAGGGGGCCATAGACGAGCAGTACTTC. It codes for CASSLARQGAIDEQYF.

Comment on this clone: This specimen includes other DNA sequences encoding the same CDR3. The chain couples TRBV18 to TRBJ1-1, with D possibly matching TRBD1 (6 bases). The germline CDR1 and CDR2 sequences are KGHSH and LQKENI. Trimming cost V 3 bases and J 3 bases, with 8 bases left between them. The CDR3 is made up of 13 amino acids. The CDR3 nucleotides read TGTGCCAGCTCACCTCGACAGGACACTGAAGCTTTCTTT. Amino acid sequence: CASSPRQDTEAFF.

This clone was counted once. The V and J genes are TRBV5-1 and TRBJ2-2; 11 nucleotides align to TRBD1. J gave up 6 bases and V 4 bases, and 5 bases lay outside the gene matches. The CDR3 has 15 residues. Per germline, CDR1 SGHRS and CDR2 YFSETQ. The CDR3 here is CASSKGQGVAGELFF. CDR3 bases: TGCGCCAGCAGCAAGGGACAGGGGGTGGCCGGGGAGCTGTTTTTT.

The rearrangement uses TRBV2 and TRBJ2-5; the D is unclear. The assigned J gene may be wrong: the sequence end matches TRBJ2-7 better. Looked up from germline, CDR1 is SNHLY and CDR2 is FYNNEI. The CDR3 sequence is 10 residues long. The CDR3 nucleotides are TGTGCCAGCAGTCGTGGCGAGCAGTACTTC. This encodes CASSRGEQYF.

The CDR3 reads CASSLTGLGGYEQYF. The CDR3 coding sequence is TGTGCCAGCAGCTTGACGGGACTAGGGGGGTACGAGCAGTACTTC. The chain carries TRBV11-1 and TRBJ2-7; 8 bases match TRBD2. Trimming cost V 3 bases and J 4 bases; bases outside gene matches: 8. The CDR3 length is 15 residues. CDR1 and CDR2 (germline): SGHAT, FQDESV (reference sequence).

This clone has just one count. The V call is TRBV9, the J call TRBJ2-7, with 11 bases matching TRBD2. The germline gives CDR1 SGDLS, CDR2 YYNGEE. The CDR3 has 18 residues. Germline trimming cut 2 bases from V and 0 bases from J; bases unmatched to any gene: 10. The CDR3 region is CASSVSCRTSGSSYEQYF. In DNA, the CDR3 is TGTGCCAGCAGCGTTTCCTGCCGCACTAGCGGGAGCTCCTACGAGCAGTACTTC.

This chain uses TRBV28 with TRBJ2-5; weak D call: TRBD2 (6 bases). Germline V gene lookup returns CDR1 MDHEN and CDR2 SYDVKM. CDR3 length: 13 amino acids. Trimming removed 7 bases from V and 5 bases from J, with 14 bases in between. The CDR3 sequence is CASNAGRLETQYF. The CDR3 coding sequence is TGTGCCAGCAATGCGGGGCGGCTTGAGACCCAGTACTTC.

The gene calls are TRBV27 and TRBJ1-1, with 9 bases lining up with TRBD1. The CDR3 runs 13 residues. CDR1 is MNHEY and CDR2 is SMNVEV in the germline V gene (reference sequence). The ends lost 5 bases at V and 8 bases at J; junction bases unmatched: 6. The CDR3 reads CASSLQGAREAFF. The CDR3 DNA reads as TGTGCCAGCAGTCTACAGGGGGCGCGGGAAGCTTTCTTT.

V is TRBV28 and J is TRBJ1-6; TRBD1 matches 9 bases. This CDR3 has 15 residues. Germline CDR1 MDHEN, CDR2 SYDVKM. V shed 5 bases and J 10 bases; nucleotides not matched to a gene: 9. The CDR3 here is CASSRDGQGFSPLHF. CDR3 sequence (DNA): TGTGCCAGCAGTAGAGACGGACAGGGGTTCTCACCCCTCCACTTT.

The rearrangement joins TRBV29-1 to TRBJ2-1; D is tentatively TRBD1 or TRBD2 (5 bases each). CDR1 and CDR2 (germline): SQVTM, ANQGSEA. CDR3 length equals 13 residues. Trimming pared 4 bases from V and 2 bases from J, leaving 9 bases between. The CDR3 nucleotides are TGCAGCGTTGTGAGGGGAACCTACAATGAGCAGTTCTTC. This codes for CSVVRGTYNEQFF.

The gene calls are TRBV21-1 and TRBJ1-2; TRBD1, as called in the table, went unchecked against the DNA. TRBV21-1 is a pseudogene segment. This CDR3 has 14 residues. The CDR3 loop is CASRINRGPHGYTF. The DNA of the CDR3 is TGTGCCAGCAGGATTAACAGGGGGCCCCACGGCTACACCTTC.

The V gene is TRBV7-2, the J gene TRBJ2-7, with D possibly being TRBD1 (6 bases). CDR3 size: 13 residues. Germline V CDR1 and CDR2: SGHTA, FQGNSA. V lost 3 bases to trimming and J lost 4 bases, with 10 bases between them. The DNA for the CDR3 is TGTGCCAGCAGCTTGGGGGCTAGGTACGAGCAGTACTTC. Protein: CASSLGARYEQYF.

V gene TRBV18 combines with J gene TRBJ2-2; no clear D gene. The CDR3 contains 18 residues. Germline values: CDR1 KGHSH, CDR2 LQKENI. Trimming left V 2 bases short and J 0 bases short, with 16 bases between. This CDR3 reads CASSPFSPVGSNTGELFF. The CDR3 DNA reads TGTGCCAGCTCACCATTTTCGCCAGTCGGTTCGAACACCGGGGAGCTGTTTTTT. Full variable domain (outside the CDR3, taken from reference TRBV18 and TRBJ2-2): NAGVMQNPRHLVRRRGQEARLRCSPMKGHSHVYWYRQLPEEGLKFMVYLQKENIIDESGMPKERFSAEFPKEGPSILRIQQVVRGDSAAYFCASSPFSPVGSNTGELFFGEGSRLTVL.

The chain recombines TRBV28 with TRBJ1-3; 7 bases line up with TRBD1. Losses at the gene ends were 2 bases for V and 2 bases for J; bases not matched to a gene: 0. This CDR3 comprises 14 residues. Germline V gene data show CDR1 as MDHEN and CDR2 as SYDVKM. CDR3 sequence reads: CASSLTGAGNTIYF. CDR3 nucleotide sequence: TGTGCCAGCAGTTTAACAGGGGCTGGAAACACCATATATTTT.

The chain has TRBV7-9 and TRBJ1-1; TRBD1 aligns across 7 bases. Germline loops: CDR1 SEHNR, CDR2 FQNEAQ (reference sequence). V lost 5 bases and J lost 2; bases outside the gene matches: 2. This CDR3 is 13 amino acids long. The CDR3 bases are TGTGCCAGCAGCCGGGACAGCAACACTGAAGCTTTCTTT. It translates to CASSRDSNTEAFF.

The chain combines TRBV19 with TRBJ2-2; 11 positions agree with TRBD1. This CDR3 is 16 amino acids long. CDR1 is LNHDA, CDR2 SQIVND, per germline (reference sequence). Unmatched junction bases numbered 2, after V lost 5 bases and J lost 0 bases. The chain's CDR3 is CASSRGQGANTGELFF. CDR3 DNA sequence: TGTGCCAGTAGTCGGGGACAGGGGGCGAACACCGGGGAGCTGTTTTTT.

CDR3 loop: CASSLGQHRTDTQYF. The CDR3 DNA reads TGCGCCAGCAGCTTGGGACAGCATCGGACAGATACGCAGTATTTT. The chain is built from TRBV5-1 and TRBJ2-3; TRBD1 is a possible D gene (5 bases). Germline V gene sequence: CDR1 SGHRS, CDR2 YFSETQ. V lost 0 bases, J lost 3 bases, and 11 bases lay in between. The CDR3 has 15 amino acids.

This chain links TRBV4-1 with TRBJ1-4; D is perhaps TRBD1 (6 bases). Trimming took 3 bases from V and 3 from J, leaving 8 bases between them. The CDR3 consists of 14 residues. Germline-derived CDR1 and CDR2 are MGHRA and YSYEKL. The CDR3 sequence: CASSQTGPNEKLFF. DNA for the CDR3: TGCGCCAGCAGCCAGACAGGACCTAATGAAAAACTGTTTTTT.

The CDR3 sequence: CASIGPEQGGGYTF. The CDR3 DNA reads TGTGCCAGCATCGGACCTGAACAGGGTGGTGGCTACACCTTC. This chain uses TRBV6-4 with TRBJ1-2; TRBD1 is a possible D gene (6 bases). CDR3 size: 14 residues. Trimming removed 7 bases from V and 7 bases from J, with 19 bases in between. Germline assignment: CDR1 MRHNA and CDR2 SNTAGT.